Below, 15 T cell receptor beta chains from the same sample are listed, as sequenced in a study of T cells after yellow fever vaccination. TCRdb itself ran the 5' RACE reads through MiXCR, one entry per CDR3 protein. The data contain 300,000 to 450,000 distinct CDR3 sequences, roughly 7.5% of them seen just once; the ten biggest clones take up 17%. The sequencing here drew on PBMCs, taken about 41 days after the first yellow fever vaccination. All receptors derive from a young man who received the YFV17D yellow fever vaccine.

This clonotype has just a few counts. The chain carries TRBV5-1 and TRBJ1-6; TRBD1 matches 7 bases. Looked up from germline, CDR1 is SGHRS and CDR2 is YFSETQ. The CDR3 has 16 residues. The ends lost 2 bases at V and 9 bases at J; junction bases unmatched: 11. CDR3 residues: CASSLGPTGDGSPLHF. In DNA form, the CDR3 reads TGCGCCAGCAGCTTAGGCCCCACAGGGGACGGTTCACCCCTCCACTTT.

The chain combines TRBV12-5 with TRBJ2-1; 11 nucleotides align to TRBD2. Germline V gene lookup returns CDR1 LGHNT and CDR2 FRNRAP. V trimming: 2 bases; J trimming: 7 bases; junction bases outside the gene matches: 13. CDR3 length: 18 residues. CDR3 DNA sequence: TGTGCTAGTGGTTTGAAAGGATCGGGACTAGCGGTCATGAATGAGCAGTTCTTC. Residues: CASGLKGSGLAVMNEQFF. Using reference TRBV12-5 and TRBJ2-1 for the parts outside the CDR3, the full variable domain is DARVTQTPRHKVTEMGQEVTMRCQPILGHNTVFWYRQTMMQGLELLAYFRNRAPLDDSGMPKDRFSAEMPDATLATLKIQPSEPRDSAVYFCASGLKGSGLAVMNEQFFGPGTRLTVL.

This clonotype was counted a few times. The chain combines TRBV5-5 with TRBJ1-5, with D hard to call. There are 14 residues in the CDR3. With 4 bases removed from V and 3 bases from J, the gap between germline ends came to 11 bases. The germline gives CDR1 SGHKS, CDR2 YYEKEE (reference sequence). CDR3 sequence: CASSGVPNNQPQHF. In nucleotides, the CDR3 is TGTGCCAGCAGCGGCGTCCCGAACAATCAGCCCCAGCATTTT.

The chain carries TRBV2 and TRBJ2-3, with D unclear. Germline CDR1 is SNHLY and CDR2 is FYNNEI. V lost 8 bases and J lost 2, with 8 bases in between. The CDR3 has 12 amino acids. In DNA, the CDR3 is TGTGCCAGCCATGGGTACACAGATACGCAGTATTTT. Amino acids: CASHGYTDTQYF.

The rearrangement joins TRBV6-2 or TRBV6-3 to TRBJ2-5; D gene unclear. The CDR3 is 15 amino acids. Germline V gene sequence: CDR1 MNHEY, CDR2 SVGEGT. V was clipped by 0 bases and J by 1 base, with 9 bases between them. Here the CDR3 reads CASSYSSWGQETQYF. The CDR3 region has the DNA TGTGCCAGCAGTTACTCGAGCTGGGGCCAAGAGACCCAGTACTTC.

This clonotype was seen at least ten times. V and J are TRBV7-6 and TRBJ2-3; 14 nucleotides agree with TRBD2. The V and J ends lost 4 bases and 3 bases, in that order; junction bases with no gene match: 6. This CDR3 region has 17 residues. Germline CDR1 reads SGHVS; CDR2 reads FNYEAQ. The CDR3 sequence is CASSSWTSGGITDTQYF. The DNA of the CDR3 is TGTGCCAGCAGCTCGTGGACTAGCGGGGGGATAACAGATACGCAGTATTTT.

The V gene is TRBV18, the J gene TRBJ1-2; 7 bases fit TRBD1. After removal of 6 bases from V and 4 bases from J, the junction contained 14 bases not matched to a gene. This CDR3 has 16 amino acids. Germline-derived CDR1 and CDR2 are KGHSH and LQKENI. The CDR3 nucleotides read TGTGCCAGCTCCCCCGGGACAGCCTTTGAGGGCTATGGCTACACCTTC. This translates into CASSPGTAFEGYGYTF. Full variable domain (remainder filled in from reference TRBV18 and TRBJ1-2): NAGVMQNPRHLVRRRGQEARLRCSPMKGHSHVYWYRQLPEEGLKFMVYLQKENIIDESGMPKERFSAEFPKEGPSILRIQQVVRGDSAAYFCASSPGTAFEGYGYTFGSGTRLTVV.

The DNA of the CDR3 is TGTGCCACGGGACTAGCATCCCACAATGAGCAGTTCTTC. Its protein is CATGLASHNEQFF. The rearrangement uses TRBV7-2 and TRBJ2-1, with 9 bases identical to TRBD2. Germline CDR1 is SGHTA and CDR2 is FQGNSA. CDR3 length: 13 amino acids. The trim removed 10 bases at V and 5 bases at J, leaving 6 bases unmatched.

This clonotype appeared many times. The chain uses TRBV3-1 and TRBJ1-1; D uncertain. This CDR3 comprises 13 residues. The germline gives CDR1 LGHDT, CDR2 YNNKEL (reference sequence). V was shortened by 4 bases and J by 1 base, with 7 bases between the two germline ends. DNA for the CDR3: TGTGCCAGCAGCCCTTGGGGGAACACTGAAGCTTTCTTT. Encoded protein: CASSPWGNTEAFF.

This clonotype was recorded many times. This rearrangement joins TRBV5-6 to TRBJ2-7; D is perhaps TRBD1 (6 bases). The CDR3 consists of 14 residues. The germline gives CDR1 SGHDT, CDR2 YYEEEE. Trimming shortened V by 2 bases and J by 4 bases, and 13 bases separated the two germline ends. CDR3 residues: CASSLLGQIYEQYV. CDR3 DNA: TGTGCCAGCAGCTTATTGGGACAAATTTACGAGCAGTACGTC.

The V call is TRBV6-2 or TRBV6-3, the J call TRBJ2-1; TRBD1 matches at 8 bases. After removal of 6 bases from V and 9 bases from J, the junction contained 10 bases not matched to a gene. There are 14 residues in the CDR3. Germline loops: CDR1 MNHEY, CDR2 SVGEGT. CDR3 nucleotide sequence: TGTGCCAGCAGCGTCACCCAGGGGGCTGGTGAGCAGTTCTTC. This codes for CASSVTQGAGEQFF.

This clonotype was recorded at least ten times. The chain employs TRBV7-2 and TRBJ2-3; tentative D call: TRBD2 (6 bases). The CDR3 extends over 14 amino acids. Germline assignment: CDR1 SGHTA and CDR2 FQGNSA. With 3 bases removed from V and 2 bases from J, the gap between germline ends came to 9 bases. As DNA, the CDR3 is TGTGCCAGCAGCTTCGTAGCGGACACAGATACGCAGTATTTT. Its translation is CASSFVADTDTQYF.

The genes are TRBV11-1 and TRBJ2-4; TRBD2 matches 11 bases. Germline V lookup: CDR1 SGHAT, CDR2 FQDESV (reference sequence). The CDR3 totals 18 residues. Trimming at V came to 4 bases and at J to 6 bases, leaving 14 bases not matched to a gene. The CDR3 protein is CASSSTDSSGGPGNIQYF. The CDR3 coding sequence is TGTGCCAGCAGCTCGACAGATTCTAGCGGGGGGCCGGGAAACATTCAGTACTTC.

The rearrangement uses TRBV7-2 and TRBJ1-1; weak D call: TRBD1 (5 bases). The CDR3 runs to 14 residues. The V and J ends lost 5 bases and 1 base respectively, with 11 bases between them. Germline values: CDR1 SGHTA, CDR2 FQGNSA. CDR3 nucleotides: TGTGCCAGCAGCGCGGGACCTAGGAACACTGAAGCTTTCTTT. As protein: CASSAGPRNTEAFF.

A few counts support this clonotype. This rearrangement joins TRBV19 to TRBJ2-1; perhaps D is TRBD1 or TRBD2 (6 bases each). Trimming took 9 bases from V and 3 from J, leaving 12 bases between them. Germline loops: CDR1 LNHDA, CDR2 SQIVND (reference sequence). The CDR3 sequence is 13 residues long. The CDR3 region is CASAGQRYNEQFF. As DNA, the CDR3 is TGTGCCAGCGCGGGACAACGCTACAATGAGCAGTTCTTC.